The source of this T cell receptor (beta chain) is a study of control samples from healthy donors and cancer patients. The table came from immunoSEQ multiplex PCR; TCRdb's copy has only in-frame clones and leaves some out. The table shows about 130,000 clones, with about 90% occurring only once. Trimming left V 2 bases short and J 11 bases short, with 22 bases between. The CDR3 covers 16 residues. In germline, CDR1 is MNHEY, CDR2 SVGEGT. This chain connects TRBV6-2 or TRBV6-3 to TRBJ1-5; D call uncertain. Sequencing used blood. The receptor was derived from a man younger than 30 in good health. The CDR3 loop is CASSYGGSRIRTSQHF. CDR3 DNA sequence: TGTGCCAGCAGTTACGGTGGCAGCCGAATACGTACGTCCCAGCATTTT.